This T cell receptor beta chain was identified in a study of radiation and T cells in renal cell carcinoma. Study-level results: In blood, top tumor clones expanded by 2 weeks, shrinking by 4. No pretreatment tumor biopsies were available for baseline clonotypes.

In regard to this clone: No antigen is known for it.

Time point indicated: blood 2 weeks post-SBRT. Regarding treatment: 15 Gy SBRT to primary tumor, nephrectomy 4 weeks later. Radiation-treated patients gave blood at baseline, week 2 and week 4. The patient's renal cell carcinoma had clear cell pathology. Only in-frame clones appear in the TCRdb table, and some are missing; sequencing was by immunoSEQ multiplex PCR. The data contain about 150,000 clones, about nine tenths of them seen just once; the ten biggest clones take up 13%. Trimming removed 0 bases from V and 0 bases from J, with 11 bases in between. Germline CDR1 reads SGDLS; CDR2 reads YYNGEE. The CDR3 consists of 16 residues.

The sample here was blood, taken from a patient whose treatment included radiotherapy and nephrectomy. This receptor was taken from a woman aged 50 to 60 with renal cell carcinoma. The genes are TRBV9 and TRBJ2-3, with D uncertain. The CDR3 region is CASSVGLATSTDTQYF. In DNA, the CDR3 is TGTGCCAGCAGCGTAGGGTTGGCAACTAGCACAGATACGCAGTATTTT.